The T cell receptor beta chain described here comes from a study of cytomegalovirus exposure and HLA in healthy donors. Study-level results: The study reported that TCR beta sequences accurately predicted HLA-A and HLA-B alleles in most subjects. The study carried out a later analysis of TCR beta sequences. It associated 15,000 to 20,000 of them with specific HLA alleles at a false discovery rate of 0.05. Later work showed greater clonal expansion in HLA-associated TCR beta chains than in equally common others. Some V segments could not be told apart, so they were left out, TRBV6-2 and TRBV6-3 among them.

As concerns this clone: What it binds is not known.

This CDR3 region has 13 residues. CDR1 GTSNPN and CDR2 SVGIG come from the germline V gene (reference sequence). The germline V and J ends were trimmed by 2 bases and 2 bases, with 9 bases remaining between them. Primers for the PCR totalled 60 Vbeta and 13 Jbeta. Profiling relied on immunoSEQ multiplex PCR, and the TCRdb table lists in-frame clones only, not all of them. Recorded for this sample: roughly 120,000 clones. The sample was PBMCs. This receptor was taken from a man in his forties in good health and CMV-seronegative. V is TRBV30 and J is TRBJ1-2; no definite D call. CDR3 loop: CAWSPSGNYGYTF. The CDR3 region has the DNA TGTGCCTGGAGTCCGTCAGGCAACTATGGCTACACCTTC.